Listed below are T cell receptor beta chains from one sample, sequenced in a study of tumor-infiltrating lymphocytes in primary liver carcinoma. TCRdb redid the calling of the multiplex PCR reads with MiXCR, one entry per CDR3 protein. The profile shows roughly 120,000 distinct CDR3 sequences, around two thirds of them singletons. The specimen sequenced was tumor-adjacent normal liver tissue. The origin of the receptors is a woman aged 55-69 years with primary liver carcinoma and hepatitis B virus infection. Both conserved end residues are part of each CDR3. The D gene is left open where the match is weak. Size is stated for part of the rows, as once, few or many counts, or as a class when the clone is expanded.

J	D	size	V	CDR3	DNA
TRBJ1-5	.	many	TRBV5-8	CASSDRTVSNQPQHF	TGTGCCAGCAGCGACAGGACCGTTAGCAATCAGCCCCAGCATTTT
TRBJ2-1	.	.	TRBV6-1	CAISRLGSLNEQFF	TGTGCCATCAGTCGCCTAGGTTCGCTTAATGAACAGTTCTTC
TRBJ2-3	TRBD2	.	TRBV5-5	CASSPGTTTDTQYF	TGTGCCAGCAGCCCTGGGACTACTACGGATACGCAGTATTTT
TRBJ2-7	.	.	TRBV12-3/TRBV12-4	CASTGAYYYGQYF	TGTGCCAGCACGGGGGCTTACTACTACGGGCAATACTTC
TRBJ2-1	TRBD2	many	TRBV5-4	CASSSLAASYNEQFF	TGTGCCAGCAGCTCACTAGCGGCCTCCTACAATGAGCAGTTCTTC
TRBJ2-7	TRBD1	many	TRBV5-4	CASSRDRDEQYF	TGTGCCAGCAGCCGGGACAGGGACGAGCAGTACTTC
TRBJ2-2	.	once	TRBV6-2/TRBV6-3	CASSYIGDTGGLFF	TGTGCCAGCAGTTATATAGGGGACACCGGGGGGCTTTTTTTT
TRBJ2-1	TRBD2	many	TRBV28	CASSSTGGLAAFF	TGTGCCAGCAGTTCCACAGGGGGACTAGCGGCGTTCTTC
TRBJ2-1	TRBD1	medium-sized	TRBV11-3	CASRALTGVYNEQFF	TGTGCCAGCCGGGCCCTCACAGGGGTCTACAATGAGCAGTTCTTC
TRBJ2-6	TRBD1	.	TRBV6-7	CPSSYPAGGEGANALTF	TGTCCCAGCAGTTACCCCGCAGGGGGCGAGGGGGCCAACGCCCTGACTTTC
TRBJ2-1	.	.	TRBV11-1	CASNRIGGSYNEQFF	TGTGCCAGCAACCGAATAGGGGGCTCCTACAATGAGCAGTTCTTC
TRBJ1-5	.	few	TRBV20-1	CSTRDLVTASNQPQHF	TGCAGTACTAGAGATCTGGTGACAGCTAGCAATCAGCCCCAGCATTTT
TRBJ2-7	TRBD2	few	TRBV6-1	CASSYPSPAGAYEQYF	TGTGCCAGCTCCTACCCTTCACCAGCGGGAGCCTACGAGCAGTACTTC
TRBJ2-3	TRBD2	.	TRBV4-1	CACCQPPLASERETDTQYF	TGCGCCTGCTGCCAGCCCCCCTTAGCATCGGAGCGGGAGACAGATACGCAGTATTTT
TRBJ1-1	TRBD1	.	TRBV4-1	CANSPGTGKGNTEAFF	TGCGCCAACAGCCCCGGGACAGGGAAGGGGAACACTGAGGCTTTCTTT
TRBJ2-7	.	.	TRBV6-1	CASSFESSGSYELYF	TGTGCCAGCTCTTTCGAGTCCTCGGGGTCATACGAGCTGTACTTC
TRBJ2-7	.	.	TRBV5-1	CASSNGVGAYEQYF	TGCGCCAGCAGTAACGGGGTTGGAGCCTACGAGCAGTACTTC
TRBJ2-2	TRBD1	many	TRBV5-4	CASSLPRTGGRDTGELFF	TGTGCCAGCAGCTTACCCCGGACAGGGGGCCGGGACACCGGGGAGCTGTTTTTT
TRBJ2-2	.	.	TRBV19	CASSSGYTGELFF	TGTGCCAGTAGTTCGGGATACACCGGGGAGCTGTTTTTT
TRBJ2-1	TRBD2	.	TRBV11-2	CADSHTLARGDEQFF	TGTGCCGACAGCCACACACTAGCGAGAGGCGATGAGCAGTTCTTC
TRBJ2-3	.	.	TRBV12-3/TRBV12-4	CDSSLWTAVLPPDFTDTQYF	TGTGACAGCAGTCTGTGGACAGCCGTTTTGCCCCCTGACTTCACAGATACGCAGTATTTT
TRBJ1-4	TRBD1	.	TRBV7-9	CASSHLDTGATNEKLFF	TGTGCCAGCAGCCATCTCGATACAGGGGCAACTAATGAAAAACTGTTTTTT
TRBJ2-3	.	.	TRBV6-5	CASSSSRWRARDTQYF	TGTGCCAGCAGCAGCTCTCGCTGGAGGGCCAGAGATACGCAGTATTTT
TRBJ2-4	.	many	TRBV29-1	CSVEEPWGKNIQYF	TGCAGCGTTGAAGAGCCCTGGGGCAAAAACATTCAGTACTTC
TRBJ1-4	.	few	TRBV12-3/TRBV12-4	CASSFLNEELFF	TGTGCCAGCAGTTTTCTTAATGAAGAACTGTTTTTT
TRBJ1-3	.	few	TRBV20-1	CSARDPNTIYF	TGCAGTGCTAGAGATCCCAACACCATATATTTT
TRBJ2-1	TRBD2	.	TRBV12-3/TRBV12-4	CDSSLELAGGREQFF	TGTGACAGCAGTTTAGAACTAGCGGGAGGGCGTGAGCAGTTCTTC
TRBJ2-6	.	many	TRBV4-2	CASSQEKFSGANVLTF	TGTGCCAGCAGCCAAGAAAAATTCTCTGGGGCCAACGTCCTGACTTTC
TRBJ2-3	TRBD2	once	TRBV29-1	CSVGSPSGYTQYF	TGCAGCGTTGGATCCCCTAGCGGGTATACGCAGTATTTT
TRBJ2-7	TRBD2	.	TRBV11-2	CASSLASSGGGEQYF	TGTGCCAGCAGCTTAGCGTCTAGCGGGGGCGGCGAGCAGTACTTC
TRBJ2-7	TRBD2	many	TRBV6-5	CASSRTSGRFYEQYF	TGTGCCAGCAGTCGGACTAGCGGGAGGTTCTACGAGCAGTACTTC
TRBJ2-2	.	.	TRBV4-2	CASSQGASVNIGELFF	TGTGCCAGCAGCCAAGGGGCCAGTGTGAACATCGGGGAGCTGTTTTTT
TRBJ2-3	.	many	TRBV28	CASHPPGGSTDTQYF	TGTGCCAGCCATCCCCCGGGTGGAAGTACAGATACGCAGTATTTT
TRBJ2-7	.	many	TRBV12-3/TRBV12-4	CASSPGSASSYEQYF	TGTGCCAGCAGCCCAGGGTCTGCAAGCTCCTACGAGCAGTACTTC
TRBJ2-2	.	.	TRBV5-5	CASSSTGVITGELFF	TGTGCCAGCAGCTCTACGGGAGTAATCACCGGGGAGCTGTTTTTT
TRBJ1-1	TRBD1	.	TRBV12-3/TRBV12-4	CASTGQGADWSFRAFF	TGTGCCAGCACAGGACAGGGGGCCGACTGGTCTTTTCGAGCTTTCTTT
TRBJ2-6	TRBD1	.	TRBV11-2	CASSLVPGQGPGANALTF	TGTGCCAGCAGCTTAGTCCCGGGACAGGGCCCCGGGGCCAACGCCCTGACTTTC
TRBJ2-7	TRBD1	.	TRBV4-1	CASSPRARDSSYGQYF	TGTGCCAGCAGCCCACGGGCCCGGGACAGCTCCTACGGGCAGTACTTC